This T cell receptor (beta chain) was identified during a study of shared clonotypes between healthy human individuals. Here immunoSEQ multiplex PCR was the method, and the copy in TCRdb shows in-frame clones only, minus some. The table shows 2 million to 2.5 million clones, with more than 90% occurring only once. The CDR3 runs to 17 residues. Germline-derived CDR1 and CDR2 are SEHNR and FQNEAQ (reference sequence). With V trimmed by 3 bases and J by 4 bases, 13 bases remained unmatched. The source of this sequence is a young man in good health. Sample: naive CD4+ T cells sorted from blood. Subset noted: CD45RA+ positively selected. The chain uses TRBV7-9 and TRBJ2-3; 7 nucleotides agree with TRBD2. As DNA, the CDR3 is TGTGCCAGCAGCTTCGGGGACGGCGGGAGATTTGCAGATACGCAGTATTTT. Its translation is CASSFGDGGRFADTQYF.